This T cell receptor beta chain comes out of a study of T cells in Graves' hyperthyroidism and ophthalmopathy. Across the study: At the time of initial diagnosis and before any treatment, peripheral blood was collected. Study observations and caveats: The majority of expanded thyroid clonotypes above 0.001 also appeared in blood.

V shed 3 bases, J shed 0 bases, and the junction held 12 bases outside the gene matches. CDR3 length: 18 residues. From germline, CDR1 is SGDLS and CDR2 YYNGEE. Uncontrolled infection, other autoimmune disease, pregnancy or lactation excluded patients. Each diagnosis drew on symptoms, thyroxine, TRAb, thyroid ultrasound and orbital computed tomography findings. Researchers amplified the TCR beta CDR3 regions from RNA transcripts. HTBI primers were employed in a first-round RT-PCR of the TCR CDR3. MiXCR, run by TCRdb on the multiplex PCR reads, gives a single entry per CDR3 protein. Here the sample spans 350,000 or so distinct CDR3 sequences, roughly 15% being singletons. On this clonotype itself: Its antigen is unidentified.

The sequenced sample was blood. The chain combines TRBV9 with TRBJ2-1, with 7 bases that match TRBD2. This sequence originates from a woman aged 25-40 years with Graves' hyperthyroidism that later progressed to Graves' ophthalmopathy. Here the CDR3 reads CASSANLGGRVSYNEQFF. The CDR3 nucleotides read TGTGCCAGCAGCGCAAATCTCGGGGGGAGGGTCTCCTACAATGAGCAGTTCTTC. Filled out from reference TRBV9 and TRBJ2-1, the complete variable domain reads DSGVTQTPKHLITATGQRVTLRCSPRSGDLSVYWYQQSLDQGLQFLIQYYNGEERAKGNILERFSAQQFPDLHSELNLSSLELGDSALYFCASSANLGGRVSYNEQFFGPGTRLTVL.